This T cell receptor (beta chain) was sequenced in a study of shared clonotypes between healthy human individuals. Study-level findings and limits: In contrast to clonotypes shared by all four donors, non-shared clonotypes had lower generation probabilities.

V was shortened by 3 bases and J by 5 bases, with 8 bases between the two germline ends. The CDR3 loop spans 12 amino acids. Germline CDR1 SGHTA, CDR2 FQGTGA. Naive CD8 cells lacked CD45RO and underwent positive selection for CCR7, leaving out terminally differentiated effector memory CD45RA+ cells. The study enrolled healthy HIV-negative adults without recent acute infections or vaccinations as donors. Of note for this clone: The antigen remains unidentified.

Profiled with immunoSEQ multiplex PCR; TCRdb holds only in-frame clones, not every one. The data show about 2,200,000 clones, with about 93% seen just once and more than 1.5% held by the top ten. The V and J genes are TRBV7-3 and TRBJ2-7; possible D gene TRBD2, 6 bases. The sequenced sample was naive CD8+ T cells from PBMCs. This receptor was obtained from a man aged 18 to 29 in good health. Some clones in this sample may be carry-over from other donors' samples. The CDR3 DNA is TGTGCCAGCAGCTTCTCGGGGGACGAGCAGTACTTC. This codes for CASSFSGDEQYF.